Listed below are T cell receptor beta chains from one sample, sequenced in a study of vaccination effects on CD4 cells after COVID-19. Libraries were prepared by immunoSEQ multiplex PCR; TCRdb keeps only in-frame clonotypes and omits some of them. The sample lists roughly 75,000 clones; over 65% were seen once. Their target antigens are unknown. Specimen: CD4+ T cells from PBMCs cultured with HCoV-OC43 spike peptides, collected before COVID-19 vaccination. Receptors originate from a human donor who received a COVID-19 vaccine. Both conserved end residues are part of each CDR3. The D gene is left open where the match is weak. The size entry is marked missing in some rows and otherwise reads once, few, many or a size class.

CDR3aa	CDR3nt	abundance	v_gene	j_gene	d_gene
CASSLQGVGNQPQHF	TGTGCCAGCTCGCTACAGGGGGTAGGCAATCAGCCCCAGCATTTT	NA	TRBV18	TRBJ1-5	TRBD1
CASSLGTDRGNQPQHF	TGTGCCAGCAGCTTAGGGACAGACAGGGGCAATCAGCCCCAGCATTTT	NA	TRBV7-8	TRBJ1-5	TRBD1
CASTPGQISNQPQHF	TGTGCCAGCACCCCCGGGCAGATCAGCAATCAGCCCCAGCATTTT	NA	TRBV2	TRBJ1-5	NA
CASRTGGGETQYF	TGTGCCAGCAGGACAGGGGGCGGAGAGACCCAGTACTTC	NA	TRBV28	TRBJ2-5	TRBD1
CASGLGTSGGVETQYF	TGTGCTAGTGGTTTGGGGACTAGCGGGGGCGTGGAGACCCAGTACTTC	NA	TRBV12-5	TRBJ2-5	TRBD2
CASSQDGRALDEKLFF	TGCGCCAGCAGCCAAGATGGCCGGGCACTGGACGAAAAACTGTTTTTT	NA	TRBV4-3	TRBJ1-4	NA
CASSQGADSPLHF	TGTGCCAGTAGTCAGGGGGCGGATTCACCCCTCCACTTT	few	TRBV19	TRBJ1-6	TRBD1
CASSPYTDQPQHF	TGTGCCAGCTCACCCTATACCGATCAGCCCCAGCATTTT	once	TRBV18	TRBJ1-5	NA
CASRIQRGVQPQHF	TGTGCCAGCAGAATACAGAGGGGGGTCCAGCCCCAGCATTTT	NA	TRBV28	TRBJ1-5	NA
CASRQGAVYGYTF	TGTGCCAGTAGACAGGGGGCGGTCTATGGCTACACCTTC	NA	TRBV19	TRBJ1-2	TRBD1
CASSPNPGGPPGELFF	TGCGCCAGCAGCCCCAATCCGGGGGGGCCTCCCGGGGAGCTGTTTTTT	few	TRBV5-1	TRBJ2-2	TRBD2
CASSQGLELTDTQYF	TGTGCCAGCAGCCAAGGACTAGAGCTCACAGATACGCAGTATTTT	few	TRBV3-1/TRBV3-2	TRBJ2-3	NA
CASSYSGQENTIYF	TGTGCCAGCAGTTACTCTGGGCAGGAAAACACCATATATTTT	NA	TRBV6-6	TRBJ1-3	NA
CASSLTPRPIPSPLHF	TGTGCCAGCAGCTTAACCCCACGGCCAATACCTTCACCCCTCCACTTT	few	TRBV7-3	TRBJ1-6	NA
CATENGQDPQAQHF	TGTGCCACTGAGAATGGACAGGATCCCCAGGCCCAGCATTTT	few	TRBV24-1	TRBJ1-5	TRBD1
CASSQSERVQETQYF	TGTGCCAGCAGCCAATCCGAGCGGGTACAAGAGACCCAGTACTTC	NA	TRBV3-1/TRBV3-2	TRBJ2-5	NA
CASTSTGGYGYTF	TGTGCCAGCACCTCTACAGGGGGCTATGGCTACACCTTC	NA	TRBV6-5	TRBJ1-2	TRBD1
CASSQDGNQPQHF	TGTGCCAGCAGCCAAGACGGCAATCAGCCCCAGCATTTT	NA	TRBV4-2	TRBJ1-5	NA
CASSFIPRVGEQFF	TGTGCCAGCAGTTTCATCCCCCGGGTTGGCGAGCAGTTCTTC	NA	TRBV27	TRBJ2-1	NA
CASSTRQGKNSPLHF	TGTGCCAGCAGCACCCGACAGGGGAAGAATTCACCCCTCCACTTT	NA	TRBV9	TRBJ1-6	TRBD1
CASRSWTGDYNSPLHF	TGTGCCAGCAGATCCTGGACAGGCGACTATAATTCACCCCTCCACTTT	NA	TRBV7-8	TRBJ1-6	TRBD1
CASSYFSGGVSNSPLHF	TGTGCCAGCAGTTACTTCTCGGGGGGAGTAAGTAATTCACCCCTCCACTTT	NA	TRBV6-7	TRBJ1-6	NA
CASSSRPVGTDTQYF	TGTGCCAGCAGCTCCCGACCGGTCGGTACAGATACGCAGTATTTT	once	TRBV7-6	TRBJ2-3	NA
CASSELRYGYGYTF	TGTGCCAGCAGTGAATTACGTTATGGCTATGGCTACACCTTC	NA	TRBV25-1	TRBJ1-2	NA
CATTPSSGQGYGYTF	TGTGCCACCACCCCTTCCTCGGGACAGGGCTATGGCTACACCTTC	NA	TRBV28	TRBJ1-2	TRBD1
CSVEGQGSEAFF	TGCAGCGTTGAAGGACAGGGCTCTGAAGCTTTCTTT	once	TRBV29-1	TRBJ1-1	TRBD1
CASSQDIVTDTQYF	TGTGCCAGCAGCCAAGATATAGTCACAGATACGCAGTATTTT	once	TRBV14	TRBJ2-3	NA